The clone carrying this T cell receptor (beta chain) showed up many times. The data were taken from a study of regulatory T cells in long-lasting Graves disease. Germline V gives CDR1 SGHRS, CDR2 YFSETQ. V was clipped by 4 bases and J by 5 bases, with 10 bases between them. The CDR3 totals 13 residues. Library construction for TCR beta used iRepertoire HTBI primers and Arm-PCR of CDR3 regions. TCRdb re-derived calls from the multiplex PCR reads in MiXCR, one entry per CDR3 protein. The table has about 240,000 distinct CDR3 sequences, around 20% seen once. The time point here: newly diagnosed GD, antithyroid drugs for less than 3 months. PBMC RNA was the source of the TCR library.

The starting material was peripheral blood mononuclear cells (PBMCs), obtained at new diagnosis, from a patient treated with antithyroid drugs. This clonotype originated in a female donor with Graves disease. The chain combines TRBV5-1 with TRBJ2-1; no firm D call. CDR3 DNA sequence: TGCGCCAGCAGCGTGGATTCGAACAATGAGCAGTTCTTC. Its protein product is CASSVDSNNEQFF.